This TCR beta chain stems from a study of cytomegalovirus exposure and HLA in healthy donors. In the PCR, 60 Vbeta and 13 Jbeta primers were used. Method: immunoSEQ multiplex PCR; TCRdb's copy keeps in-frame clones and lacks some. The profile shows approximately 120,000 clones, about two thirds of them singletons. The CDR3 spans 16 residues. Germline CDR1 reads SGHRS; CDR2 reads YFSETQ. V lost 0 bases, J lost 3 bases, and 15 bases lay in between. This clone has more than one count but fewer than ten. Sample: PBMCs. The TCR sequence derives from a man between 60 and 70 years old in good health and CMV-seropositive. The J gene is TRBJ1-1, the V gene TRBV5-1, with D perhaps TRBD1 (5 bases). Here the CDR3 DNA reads TGCGCCAGCAGCTTGGCCGGGTACGGGGGGGACACTGAAGCTTTCTTT. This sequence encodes CASSLAGYGGDTEAFF.